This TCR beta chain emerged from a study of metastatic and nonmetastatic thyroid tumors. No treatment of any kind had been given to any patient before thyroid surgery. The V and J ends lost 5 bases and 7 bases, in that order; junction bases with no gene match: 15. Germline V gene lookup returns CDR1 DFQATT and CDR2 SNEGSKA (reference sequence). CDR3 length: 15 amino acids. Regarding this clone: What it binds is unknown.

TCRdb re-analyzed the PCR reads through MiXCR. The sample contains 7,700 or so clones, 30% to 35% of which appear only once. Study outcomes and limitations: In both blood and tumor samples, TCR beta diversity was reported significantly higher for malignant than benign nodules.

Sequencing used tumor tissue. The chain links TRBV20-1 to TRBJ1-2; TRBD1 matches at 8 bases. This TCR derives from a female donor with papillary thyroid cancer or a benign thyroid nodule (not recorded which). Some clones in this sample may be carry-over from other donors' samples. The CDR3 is CSASQGARSYSGYTF. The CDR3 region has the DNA TGCAGTGCTTCCCAGGGGGCGAGAAGTTACTCTGGCTACACCTTC.